This TCR beta chain is from a study of identical twins. Study-level points and caveats: For monozygotic twins, models underestimated out-of-frame TCR alpha sharing. Excess twin sharing in beta out-of-frame sequences was weaker. Abundant beta clonotypes from cord blood bore fewer insertions; memory repertoires lacked this pattern.

Per the germline V gene, CDR1 is LGHDT and CDR2 is YNNKEL (reference sequence). Trimming took off 9 bases at V and 4 bases at J, with 25 bases between the two ends. This CDR3 has 16 residues. At least ten counts were recorded for this clonotype. Its matching antigen is unknown. Template switching added a universal primer site; cDNA carried unique molecular identifiers. TCRdb processed the 5' RACE reads anew with MiXCR; each CDR3 protein has one entry. The sample includes some 1,700,000 distinct CDR3 sequences, about 30% of them seen just once. The sequence was collected from a newborn girl in good health. The sample taken for sequencing was cord blood. The rearrangement links TRBV3-1 to TRBJ2-7; D may be TRBD1 (6 bases). The CDR3 here is CASSPTVLQGRYEQYF. CDR3 sequence (DNA): TGTGCCAGTTCCCCAACCGTGTTGCAGGGGAGATACGAGCAGTACTTC.